One and the same sample provided the 8 T cell receptor beta chains below, sequenced in a study of T cell changes during pregnancy in multiple sclerosis. Clones were read by immunoSEQ multiplex PCR, and TCRdb kept only the in-frame ones, dropping some. The data show tens of thousands of clones, roughly 90% seen once. The sample in question was peripheral blood, obtained in the third trimester of pregnancy. The receptors shown here come from a female donor in good health, enrolled as a control in a pregnancy study.

The chain uses TRBV19 and TRBJ1-1, with a possible D match to TRBD1 (6 bases). Germline assignment: CDR1 LNHDA and CDR2 SQIVND (reference sequence). CDR3 length equals 14 residues. V dropped 5 bases and J dropped 3 bases, with 13 bases sitting between them. The CDR3 DNA reads TGTGCCAGTAGTTTCAGGGGAGGGGACACTGAAGCTTTCTTT. Its protein is CASSFRGGDTEAFF.

The gene calls are TRBV15 and TRBJ2-3, with TRBD1 matching 7 bases. V lost 2 bases to trimming and J lost 1 base; unmatched junction nucleotides: 6. The CDR3 covers 16 residues. The germline gives CDR1 LNHNV, CDR2 YYDKDF (reference sequence). The CDR3 region is CATSRLGTDRTDTQYF. DNA for the CDR3: TGTGCCACCAGCAGATTAGGGACAGACCGCACAGATACGCAGTATTTT.

This chain uses TRBV10-3 with TRBJ2-1; no definite D call. Germline CDR1 reads ENHRY; CDR2 reads SYGVKD. This CDR3 contains 14 residues. Trimming removed 2 bases from V and 0 bases from J, with 5 bases in between. DNA of the CDR3: TGTGCCATCAGTGAGGCACTCTCCTACAATGAGCAGTTCTTC. It specifies CAISEALSYNEQFF.

The chain links TRBV5-8 to TRBJ1-5; the D gene is possibly TRBD1 (6 bases). CDR3 length: 17 amino acids. The germline V gene encodes CDR1 SGHTS and CDR2 YDEGEE. V shed 3 bases and J shed 2 bases, with 18 bases lying between them. The CDR3 sequence: CASSWGEDSFGNQPQHF. CDR3 in DNA: TGTGCCAGCAGCTGGGGTGAGGACAGCTTTGGCAATCAGCCCCAGCATTTT.

In its sample, this clone was seen a few times. This chain's CDR3 is CSVEGGRTGGFGAFF. The CDR3 region has the DNA TGCAGCGTTGAAGGTGGAAGAACAGGGGGCTTTGGAGCTTTCTTT. The J gene is TRBJ1-1, the V gene TRBV29-1, with 9 nucleotides matching TRBD1. Germline lookup yields CDR1 SQVTM and CDR2 ANQGSEA. The J segment lost 10 bases and the V segment lost 1 base, leaving 13 bases of the junction unmatched. The CDR3 extends over 15 amino acids.

The chain has TRBV7-9 and TRBJ2-7; 8 bases are shared with TRBD1. CDR1 is SEHNR, CDR2 FQNEAQ, per germline (reference sequence). Trimming removed 5 bases from V and 4 bases from J; junction bases left unmatched: 10. The CDR3 covers 15 residues. The CDR3 region is CASSLRGDRPYEQYF. The CDR3 DNA is TGTGCCAGCAGCCTAAGGGGGGACAGGCCTTACGAGCAGTACTTC.

This clone was recorded a few times. The chain carries TRBV6-1 and TRBJ1-1; TRBD1 agrees at 11 bases. Trimming removed 6 bases from V and 3 bases from J; junction bases left unmatched: 6. Germline V CDR1 and CDR2: MNHNS, SASEGT. The CDR3 has 15 residues. In DNA, the CDR3 is TGTGCCAGCAGCGGGACAGGGGGTTTTGACACTGAAGCTTTCTTT. It is translated as CASSGTGGFDTEAFF.

This clone was found a few times. V usage is TRBV5-8 and J usage is TRBJ1-5; 10 bases align to TRBD1. The CDR3 is made up of 14 amino acids. Germline CDR1 and CDR2: SGHTS and YDEGEE. V shed 4 bases and J 6 bases; nucleotides not matched to a gene: 4. The CDR3 sequence: CASSGTGEGQPQHF. The CDR3 DNA sequence: TGTGCCAGCAGCGGGACAGGGGAGGGTCAGCCCCAGCATTTT.